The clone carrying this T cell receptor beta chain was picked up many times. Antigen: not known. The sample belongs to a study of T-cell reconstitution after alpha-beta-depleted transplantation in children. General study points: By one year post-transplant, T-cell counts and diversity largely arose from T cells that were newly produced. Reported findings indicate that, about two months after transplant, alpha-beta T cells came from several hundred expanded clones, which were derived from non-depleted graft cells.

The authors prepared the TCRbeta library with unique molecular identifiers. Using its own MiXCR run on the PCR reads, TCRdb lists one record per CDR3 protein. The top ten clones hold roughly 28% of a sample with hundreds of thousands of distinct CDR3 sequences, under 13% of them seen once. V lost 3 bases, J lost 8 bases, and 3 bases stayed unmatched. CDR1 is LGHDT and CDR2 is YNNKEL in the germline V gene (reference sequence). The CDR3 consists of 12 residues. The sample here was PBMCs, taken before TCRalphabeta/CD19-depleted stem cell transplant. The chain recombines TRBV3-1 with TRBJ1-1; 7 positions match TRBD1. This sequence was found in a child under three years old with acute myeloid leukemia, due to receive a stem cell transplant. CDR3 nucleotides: TGTGCCAGCAGCCATAAGGACAGGGAAGCTTTCTTT. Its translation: CASSHKDREAFF.